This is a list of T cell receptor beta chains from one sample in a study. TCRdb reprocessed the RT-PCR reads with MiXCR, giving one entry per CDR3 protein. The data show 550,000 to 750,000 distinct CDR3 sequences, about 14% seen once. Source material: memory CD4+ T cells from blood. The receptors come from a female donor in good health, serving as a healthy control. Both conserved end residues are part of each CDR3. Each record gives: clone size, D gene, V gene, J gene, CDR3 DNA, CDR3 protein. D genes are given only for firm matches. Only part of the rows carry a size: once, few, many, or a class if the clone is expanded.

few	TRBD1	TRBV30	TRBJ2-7	TGTGCCTGGAGTCTTACCCGGACAGGGCTTACCTACGAGCAGTACTTC	CAWSLTRTGLTYEQYF
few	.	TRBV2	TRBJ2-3	TGTGCCAGCAGTGAGCAGCCCCCCACCGGAGATACGCAGTATTTT	CASSEQPPTGDTQYF
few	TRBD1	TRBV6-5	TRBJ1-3	TGTGCCAGCACGGGGGGACAGAGCTCTGGAAACACCATATATTTT	CASTGGQSSGNTIYF
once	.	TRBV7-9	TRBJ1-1	TGTGCCAGCAGCTTAGTCCCCCTGGGAGCTGAAGCTTTCTTT	CASSLVPLGAEAFF
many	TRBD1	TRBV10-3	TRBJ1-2	TGTGCCATCAGTGAGGGACAGGGTGGCTACACCTTC	CAISEGQGGYTF
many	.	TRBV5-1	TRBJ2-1	TGTGCCAGCAGCTTAGGAGCAAGCTCCTACAATGAGCAGTTCTTC	CASSLGASSYNEQFF
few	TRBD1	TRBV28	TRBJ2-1	TGTGCCAGCACGGGACAGGGATTTAATGAGCAGTTCTTC	CASTGQGFNEQFF
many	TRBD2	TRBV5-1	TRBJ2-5	TGTGCCAGCAGTTTGGGCGGGAGTGGGGAGACCCAGTACTTC	CASSLGGSGETQYF
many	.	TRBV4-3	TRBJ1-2	TGCGCCAGCAGCCAAGCCAGTTATGGCTACACCTTC	CASSQASYGYTF
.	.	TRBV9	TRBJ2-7	TGTGCCAGCAGCCCCCGAGGTGCCCGTAACTACGAGCAGTACTTC	CASSPRGARNYEQYF
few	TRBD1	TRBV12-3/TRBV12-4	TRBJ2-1	TGTGCCAGCAGTTGGGGGACAGGGGGCACGGATGAGCAGTTCTTC	CASSWGTGGTDEQFF
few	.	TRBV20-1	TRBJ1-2	TGCAGTGCTAGAGATAAGAACAGGGCGGATGGCTACACCTTC	CSARDKNRADGYTF
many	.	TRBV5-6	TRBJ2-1	TGTGCCAGCAGCTTCCTGCCTAAGGGGGGTTACAATGAGCAGTTCTTC	CASSFLPKGGYNEQFF
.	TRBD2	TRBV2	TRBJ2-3	TGTGCCAGCATCCGGAGGGAGGGGTCAGATACGCAGTATTTT	CASIRREGSDTQYF
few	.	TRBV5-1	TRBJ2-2	TGCGCCAGCAGCTTGGCCGCCTCGGGGGTTAGCACCGGGGAGCTGTTTTTT	CASSLAASGVSTGELFF
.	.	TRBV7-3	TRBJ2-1	TGTGCCAGCAGCTTAAGCCCGGCTTCCAATGAGCAGTTCTTC	CASSLSPASNEQFF
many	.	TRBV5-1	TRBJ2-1	TGCGCCAGCAGCCGCCAGCCTACCCGGGACATCCCGTTCTTC	CASSRQPTRDIPFF
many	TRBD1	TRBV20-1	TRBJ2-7	TGCAGTGCCACTACGGACAGGGGGCTCTACGAGCAGTACTTC	CSATTDRGLYEQYF
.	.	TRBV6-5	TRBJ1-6	TGTGCCAGCAGTTACTCCCCGCGAACCGACTCACCCCTCCACTTT	CASSYSPRTDSPLHF
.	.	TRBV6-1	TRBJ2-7	TGTGCCAGCAGCGTAGCGGATGAGTACGAGCAGTACTTC	CASSVADEYEQYF
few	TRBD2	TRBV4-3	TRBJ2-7	TGCGCCAGCAGCCAAGAACTAGCGGGGTCCCTCGAGCAGTACTTC	CASSQELAGSLEQYF
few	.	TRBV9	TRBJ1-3	TGTGCCAGCAGCGTAGCGGCTACTACTGGAAACACCATATATTTT	CASSVAATTGNTIYF
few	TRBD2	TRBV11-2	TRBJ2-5	TGTGCCTCCCGAACGACTAGCGGGAGAGGGGAGACCCAGTACTTC	CASRTTSGRGETQYF
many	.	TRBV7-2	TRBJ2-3	TGTGCCAGCAGCTTAGGTGTTGGCACAGATACGCAGTATTTT	CASSLGVGTDTQYF
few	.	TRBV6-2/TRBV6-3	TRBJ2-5	TGTGCCAGCAGTTCCAGGGTGGAAGAGACCCAGTACTTC	CASSSRVEETQYF
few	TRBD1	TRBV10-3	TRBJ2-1	TGTGCCATCAAGGCCGACAGGGTACTTAGCAATGAGCAGTTCTTC	CAIKADRVLSNEQFF
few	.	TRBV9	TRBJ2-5	TGTGCCAGCAGCGTAGATGCCGACCAAGAGACCCAGTACTTC	CASSVDADQETQYF
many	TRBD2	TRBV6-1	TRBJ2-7	TGTGCCAGCAGTGGTGCTAGCGGGGCCTACGAGCAGTACTTC	CASSGASGAYEQYF
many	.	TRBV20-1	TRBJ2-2	TGCAGTGCTAGTAGGTTTAGTTACACCGGGGAGCTGTTTTTT	CSASRFSYTGELFF
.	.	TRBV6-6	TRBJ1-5	TGTGCCAGCAGTTACTCGACAGGAGGCGCGGGCTTCAATCAGCCCCAGCATTTT	CASSYSTGGAGFNQPQHF
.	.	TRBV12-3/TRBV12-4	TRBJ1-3	TGTGCCAGCAGTCCGACAGCGGGAGGAAACACCATATATTTT	CASSPTAGGNTIYF
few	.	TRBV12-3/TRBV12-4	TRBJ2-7	TGTGCCAGCAGTTCCGGTGGCGGGCGCGAGCAGTACTTC	CASSSGGGREQYF
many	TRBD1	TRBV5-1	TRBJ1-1	TGCGCCAGCAGCTTGGACAGGGGATCGACTGAAGCTTTCTTT	CASSLDRGSTEAFF
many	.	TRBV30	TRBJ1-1	TGTGCCTGGACCGTAGGGGAGAACACTGAAGCTTTCTTT	CAWTVGENTEAFF
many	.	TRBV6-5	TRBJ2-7	TGTGCCAGCAGTTATGGGGCTGTCTACTACGAGCAGTACTTC	CASSYGAVYYEQYF
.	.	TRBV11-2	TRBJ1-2	TGTGCCAGCAGCCTCGACAGGTCCTATGGCTACACCTTC	CASSLDRSYGYTF
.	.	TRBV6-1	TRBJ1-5	TGTGCCAGCAGTGGAACCGACCATCAGCCCCAGCATTTT	CASSGTDHQPQHF
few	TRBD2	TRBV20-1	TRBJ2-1	TGCAGTGCTACTAGCGGGAGGGCCCTCAATGAGCAGTTCTTC	CSATSGRALNEQFF
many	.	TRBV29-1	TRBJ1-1	TGCAGCATACGGGATGGAAACACTGAAGCTTTCTTT	CSIRDGNTEAFF
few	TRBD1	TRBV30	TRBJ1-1	TGTGCCTGGAGTTGGGACAGCCTTAACACTGAAGCTTTCTTT	CAWSWDSLNTEAFF
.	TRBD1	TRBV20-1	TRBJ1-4	TGCAGTGCTAATCCGACAGGGGCAACTAATGAAAAACTGTTTTTT	CSANPTGATNEKLFF
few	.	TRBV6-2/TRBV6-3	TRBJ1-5	TGTGCCAGCAGTTACAGGGGGAACAATCAGCCCCAGCATTTT	CASSYRGNNQPQHF
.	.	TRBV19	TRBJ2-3	TGTGCCAGTAGGCTCCAGGATACGCAGTATTTT	CASRLQDTQYF